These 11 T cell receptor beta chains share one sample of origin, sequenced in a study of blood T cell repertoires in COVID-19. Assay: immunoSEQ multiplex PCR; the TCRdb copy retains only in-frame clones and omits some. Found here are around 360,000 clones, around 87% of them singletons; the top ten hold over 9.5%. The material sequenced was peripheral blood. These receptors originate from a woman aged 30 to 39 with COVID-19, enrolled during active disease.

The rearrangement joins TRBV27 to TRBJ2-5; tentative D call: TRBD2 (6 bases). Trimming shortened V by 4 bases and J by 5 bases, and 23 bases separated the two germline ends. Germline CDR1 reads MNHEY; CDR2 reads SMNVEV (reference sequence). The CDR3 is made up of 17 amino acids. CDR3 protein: CASSSITSPRVWETQYF. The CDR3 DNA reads TGTGCCAGCAGTTCCATAACTAGCCCTCGCGTCTGGGAGACCCAGTACTTC.

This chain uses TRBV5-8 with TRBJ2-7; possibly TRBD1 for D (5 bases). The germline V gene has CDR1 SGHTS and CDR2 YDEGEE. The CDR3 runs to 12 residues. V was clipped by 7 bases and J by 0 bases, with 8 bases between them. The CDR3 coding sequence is TGTGCCAGCGCCAGGGACTCCTACGAGCAGTACTTC. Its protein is CASARDSYEQYF.

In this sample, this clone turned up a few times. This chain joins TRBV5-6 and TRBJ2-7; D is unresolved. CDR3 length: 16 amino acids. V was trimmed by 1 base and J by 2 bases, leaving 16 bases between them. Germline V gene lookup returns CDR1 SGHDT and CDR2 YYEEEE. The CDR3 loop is CASSLTAQRVPYEQYF. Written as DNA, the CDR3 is TGTGCCAGCAGCTTGACTGCCCAACGCGTCCCCTACGAGCAGTACTTC.

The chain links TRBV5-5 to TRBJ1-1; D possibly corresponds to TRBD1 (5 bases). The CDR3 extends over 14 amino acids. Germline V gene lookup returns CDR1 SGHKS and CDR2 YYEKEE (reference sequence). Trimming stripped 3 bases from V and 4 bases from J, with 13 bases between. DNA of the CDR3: TGTGCCAGCAGCTCCGGGGGGGTTGGCACTGAAGCTTTCTTT. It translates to CASSSGGVGTEAFF.

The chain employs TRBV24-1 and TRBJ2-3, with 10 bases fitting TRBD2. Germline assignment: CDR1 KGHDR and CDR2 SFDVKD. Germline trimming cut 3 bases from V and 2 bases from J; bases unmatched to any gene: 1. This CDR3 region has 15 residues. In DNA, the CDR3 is TGTGCCACCAGTGATCTAGCGGGAGACACAGATACGCAGTATTTT. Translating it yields CATSDLAGDTDTQYF.

The CDR3: CASSQPSGRIYEQYF. The CDR3 bases are TGTGCCAGCAGCCAACCTAGCGGGAGGATCTACGAGCAGTACTTC. The rearrangement uses TRBV3-1 (or the pseudogene TRBV3-2) and TRBJ2-7, with 11 bases lining up with TRBD2. The CDR3 sequence is 15 residues long. CDR1 and CDR2 from the germline V gene are LGHDT and YNNKEL (reference sequence). V lost 2 bases and J lost 3; bases outside the gene matches: 3.

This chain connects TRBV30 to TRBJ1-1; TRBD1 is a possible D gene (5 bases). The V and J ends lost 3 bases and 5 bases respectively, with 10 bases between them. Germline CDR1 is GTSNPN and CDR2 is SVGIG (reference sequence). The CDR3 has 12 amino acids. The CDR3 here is CAWRGTLTEAFF. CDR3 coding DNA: TGTGCCTGGAGAGGGACTTTGACTGAAGCTTTCTTT.

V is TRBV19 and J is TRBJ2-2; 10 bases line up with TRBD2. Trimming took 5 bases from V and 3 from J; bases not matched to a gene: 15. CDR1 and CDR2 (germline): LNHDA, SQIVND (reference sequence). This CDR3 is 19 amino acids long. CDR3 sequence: CASSFSLAGPIGDTGELFF. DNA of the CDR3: TGTGCCAGTAGTTTCTCACTAGCGGGACCGATCGGGGACACCGGGGAGCTGTTTTTT.

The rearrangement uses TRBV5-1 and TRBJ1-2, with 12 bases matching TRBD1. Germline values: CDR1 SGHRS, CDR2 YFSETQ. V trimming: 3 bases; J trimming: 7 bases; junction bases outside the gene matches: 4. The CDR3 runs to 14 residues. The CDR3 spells CASSSGQGALGYTF. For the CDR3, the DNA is TGCGCCAGCAGCTCGGGACAGGGGGCGCTTGGCTACACCTTC.

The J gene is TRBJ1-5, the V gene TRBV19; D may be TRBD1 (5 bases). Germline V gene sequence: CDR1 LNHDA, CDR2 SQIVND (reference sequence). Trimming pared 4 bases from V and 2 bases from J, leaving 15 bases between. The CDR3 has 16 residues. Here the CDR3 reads CASSNPGGVGNQPQHF. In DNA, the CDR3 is TGTGCCAGTAGTAACCCGGGAGGGGTGGGCAATCAGCCCCAGCATTTT.

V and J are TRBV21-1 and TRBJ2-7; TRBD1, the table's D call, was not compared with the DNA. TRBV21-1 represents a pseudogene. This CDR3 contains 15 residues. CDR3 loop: CASPTGRDSSYEQYF. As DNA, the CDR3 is TGTGCCAGCCCCACGGGCAGGGACAGCTCCTACGAGCAGTACTTC.